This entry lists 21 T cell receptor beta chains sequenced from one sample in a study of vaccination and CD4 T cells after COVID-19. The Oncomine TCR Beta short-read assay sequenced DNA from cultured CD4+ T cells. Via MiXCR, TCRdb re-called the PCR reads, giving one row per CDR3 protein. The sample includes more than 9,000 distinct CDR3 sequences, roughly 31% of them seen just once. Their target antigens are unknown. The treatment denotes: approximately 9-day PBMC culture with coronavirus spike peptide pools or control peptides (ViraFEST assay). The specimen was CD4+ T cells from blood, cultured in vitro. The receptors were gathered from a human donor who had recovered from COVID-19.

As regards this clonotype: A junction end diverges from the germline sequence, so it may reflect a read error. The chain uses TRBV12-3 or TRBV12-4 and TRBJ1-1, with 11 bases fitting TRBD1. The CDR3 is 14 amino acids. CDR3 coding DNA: TGCGCCAGCAGTTTAGGGGACAGGGGGGATGAAGCTTTCTTT. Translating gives CASSLGDRGDEAFF.

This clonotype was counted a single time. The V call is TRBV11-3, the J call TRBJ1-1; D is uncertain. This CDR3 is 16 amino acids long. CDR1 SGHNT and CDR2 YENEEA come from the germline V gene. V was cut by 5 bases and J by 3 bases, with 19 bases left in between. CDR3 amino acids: CASSPRTGASDTEAFF. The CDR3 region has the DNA TGTGCCAGCAGCCCCCGGACCGGCGCCTCCGACACTGAAGCTTTCTTT.

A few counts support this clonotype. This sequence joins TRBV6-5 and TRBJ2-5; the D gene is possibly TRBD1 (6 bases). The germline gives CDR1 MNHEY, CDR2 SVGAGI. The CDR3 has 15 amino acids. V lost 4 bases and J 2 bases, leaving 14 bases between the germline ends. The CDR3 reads CASSFTGLDQETQYF. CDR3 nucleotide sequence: TGTGCCAGCAGTTTTACAGGGTTGGATCAAGAGACCCAGTACTTC.

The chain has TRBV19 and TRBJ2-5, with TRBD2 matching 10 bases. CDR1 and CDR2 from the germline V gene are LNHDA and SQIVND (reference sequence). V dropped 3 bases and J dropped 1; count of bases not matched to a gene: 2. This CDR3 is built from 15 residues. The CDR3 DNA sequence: TGTGCCAGTAGTATCAGCGGGAGGGGCCAAGAGACCCAGTACTTC. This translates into CASSISGRGQETQYF.

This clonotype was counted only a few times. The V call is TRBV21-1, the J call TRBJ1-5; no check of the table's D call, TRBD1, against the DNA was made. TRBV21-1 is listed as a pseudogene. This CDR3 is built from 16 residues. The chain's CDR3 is CASSAGDRRVHQPQHF. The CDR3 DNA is TGTGCCAGCAGCGCTGGGGACAGGCGGGTTCATCAGCCCCAGCATTTT.

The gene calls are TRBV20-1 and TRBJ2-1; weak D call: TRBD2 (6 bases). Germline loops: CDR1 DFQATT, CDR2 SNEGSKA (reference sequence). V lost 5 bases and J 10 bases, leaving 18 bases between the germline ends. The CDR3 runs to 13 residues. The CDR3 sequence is CSAPRLPGDEQFF. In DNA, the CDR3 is TGCAGTGCTCCACGACTCCCGGGAGACGAGCAGTTCTTC.

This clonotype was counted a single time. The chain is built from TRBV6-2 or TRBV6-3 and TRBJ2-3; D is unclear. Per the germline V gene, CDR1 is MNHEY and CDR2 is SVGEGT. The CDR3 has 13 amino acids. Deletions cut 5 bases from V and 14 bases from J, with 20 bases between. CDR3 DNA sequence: TGTGCCAGCAGTCCCCTATCGGGCGAAAGACCGTATTTT. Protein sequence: CASSPLSGERPYF.

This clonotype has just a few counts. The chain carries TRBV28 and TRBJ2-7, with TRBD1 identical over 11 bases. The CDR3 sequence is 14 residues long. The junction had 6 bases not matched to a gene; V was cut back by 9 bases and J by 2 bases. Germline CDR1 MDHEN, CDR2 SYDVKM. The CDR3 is CASKRDRGTYEQYF. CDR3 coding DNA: TGTGCCAGTAAAAGGGACAGGGGGACCTACGAGCAGTACTTC.

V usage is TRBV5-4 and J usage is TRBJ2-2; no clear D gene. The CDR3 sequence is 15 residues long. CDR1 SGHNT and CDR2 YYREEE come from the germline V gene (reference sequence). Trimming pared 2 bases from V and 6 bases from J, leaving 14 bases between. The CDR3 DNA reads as TGTGCCAGCAGCTTTATGGGCCCACCGGCCGGGGAGCTGTTTTTT. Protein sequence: CASSFMGPPAGELFF.

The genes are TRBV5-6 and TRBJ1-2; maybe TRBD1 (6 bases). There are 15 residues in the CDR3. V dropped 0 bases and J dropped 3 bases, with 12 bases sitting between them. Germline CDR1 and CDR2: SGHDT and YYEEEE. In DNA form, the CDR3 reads TGTGCCAGCAGCTTGGTGGTTTACAGGGACTATGGCTACACCTTC. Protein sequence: CASSLVVYRDYGYTF.

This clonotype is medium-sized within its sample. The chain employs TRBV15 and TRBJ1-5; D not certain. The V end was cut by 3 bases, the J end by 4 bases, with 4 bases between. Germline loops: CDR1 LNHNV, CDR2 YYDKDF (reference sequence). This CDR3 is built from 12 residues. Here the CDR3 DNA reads TGTGCCACCAGCAGGGGTAATCAGCCCCAGCATTTT. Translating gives CATSRGNQPQHF.

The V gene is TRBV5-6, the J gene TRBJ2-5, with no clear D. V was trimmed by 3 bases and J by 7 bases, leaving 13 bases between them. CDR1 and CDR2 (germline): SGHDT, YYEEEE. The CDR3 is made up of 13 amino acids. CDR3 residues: CASSSGRRVTQYF. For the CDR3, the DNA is TGTGCCAGCAGCTCGGGTCGTCGGGTGACCCAGTACTTC. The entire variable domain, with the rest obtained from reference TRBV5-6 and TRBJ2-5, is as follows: DAGVTQSPTHLIKTRGQQVTLRCSPKSGHDTVSWYQQALGQGPQFIFQYYEEEERQRGNFPDRFSGHQFPNYSSELNVNALLLGDSALYLCASSSGRRVTQYFGPGTRLLVL.

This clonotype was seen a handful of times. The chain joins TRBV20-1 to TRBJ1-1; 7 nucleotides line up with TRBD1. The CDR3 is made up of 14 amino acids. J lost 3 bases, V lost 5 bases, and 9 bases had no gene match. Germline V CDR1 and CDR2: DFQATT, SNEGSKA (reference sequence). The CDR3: CSARAGGGYTEAFF. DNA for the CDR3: TGCAGTGCTCGTGCAGGGGGTGGGTACACTGAAGCTTTCTTT.

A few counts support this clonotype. As DNA, the CDR3 is TGTGCCAGCAGTGTCTCGTGGGGACTTGCCTTCTACGAGCAGTACTTC. Protein: CASSVSWGLAFYEQYF. This sequence joins TRBV6-1 and TRBJ2-7, with D perhaps TRBD2 (6 bases). V lost 4 bases, J lost 3 bases, and 19 bases lay in between. Germline V gene lookup returns CDR1 MNHNS and CDR2 SASEGT. The CDR3 has 16 amino acids.

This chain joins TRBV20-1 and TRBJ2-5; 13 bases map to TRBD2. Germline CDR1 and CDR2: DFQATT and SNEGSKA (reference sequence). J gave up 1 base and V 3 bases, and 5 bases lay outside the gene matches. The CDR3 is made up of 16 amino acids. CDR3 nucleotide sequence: TGCAGTGCTAGCGAGACTAGCGGGGGGTCCCAAGAGACCCAGTACTTC. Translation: CSASETSGGSQETQYF.

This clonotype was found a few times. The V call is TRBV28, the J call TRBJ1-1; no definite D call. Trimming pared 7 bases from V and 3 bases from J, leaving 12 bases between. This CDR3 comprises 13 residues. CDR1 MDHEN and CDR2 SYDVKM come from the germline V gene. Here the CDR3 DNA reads TGTGCCAGCACCCTAGGACCTTACACTGAAGCTTTCTTT. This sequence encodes CASTLGPYTEAFF. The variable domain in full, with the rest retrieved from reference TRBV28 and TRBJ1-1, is DVKVTQSSRYLVKRTGEKVFLECVQDMDHENMFWYRQDPGLGLRLIYFSYDVKMKEKGDIPEGYSVSREKKERFSLILESASTNQTSMYLCASTLGPYTEAFFGQGTRLTVV.

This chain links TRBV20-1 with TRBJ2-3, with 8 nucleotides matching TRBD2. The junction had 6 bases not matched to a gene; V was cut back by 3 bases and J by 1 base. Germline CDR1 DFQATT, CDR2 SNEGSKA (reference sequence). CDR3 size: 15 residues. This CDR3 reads CSASGQRGRTDTQYF. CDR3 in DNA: TGCAGTGCTAGCGGCCAGCGGGGGCGCACAGATACGCAGTATTTT.

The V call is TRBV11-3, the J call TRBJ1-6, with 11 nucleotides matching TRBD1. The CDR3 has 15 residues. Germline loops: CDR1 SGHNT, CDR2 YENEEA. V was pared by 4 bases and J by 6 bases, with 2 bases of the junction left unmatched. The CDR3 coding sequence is TGTGCCAGCAGCTCCGGACAGGGGGCTAATTCACCCCTCCACTTT. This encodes CASSSGQGANSPLHF.

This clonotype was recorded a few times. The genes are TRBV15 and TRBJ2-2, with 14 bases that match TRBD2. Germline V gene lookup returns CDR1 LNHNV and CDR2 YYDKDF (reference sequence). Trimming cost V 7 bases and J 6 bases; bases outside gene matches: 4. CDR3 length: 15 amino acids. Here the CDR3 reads CATTPGLAGAGELFF. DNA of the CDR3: TGTGCCACCACCCCGGGACTAGCGGGGGCCGGGGAGCTGTTTTTT.

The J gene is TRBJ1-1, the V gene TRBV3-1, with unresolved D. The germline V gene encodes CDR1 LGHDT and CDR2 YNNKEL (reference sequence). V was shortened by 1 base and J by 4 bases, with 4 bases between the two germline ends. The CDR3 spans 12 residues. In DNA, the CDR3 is TGTGCCAGCAGCCAAGGCGGCACTGAAGCTTTCTTT. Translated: CASSQGGTEAFF.

The CDR3 DNA follows: TGTGCCAGTAGTATAACTCTCGGCCAGCCCCAGCATTTT. Amino acid sequence: CASSITLGQPQHF. The chain uses TRBV19 and TRBJ1-5; D remains unclear. Trimming took 2 bases from V and 7 from J, leaving 9 bases between them. There are 13 residues in the CDR3. The V gene's germline CDR1 is LNHDA and CDR2 SQIVND (reference sequence).